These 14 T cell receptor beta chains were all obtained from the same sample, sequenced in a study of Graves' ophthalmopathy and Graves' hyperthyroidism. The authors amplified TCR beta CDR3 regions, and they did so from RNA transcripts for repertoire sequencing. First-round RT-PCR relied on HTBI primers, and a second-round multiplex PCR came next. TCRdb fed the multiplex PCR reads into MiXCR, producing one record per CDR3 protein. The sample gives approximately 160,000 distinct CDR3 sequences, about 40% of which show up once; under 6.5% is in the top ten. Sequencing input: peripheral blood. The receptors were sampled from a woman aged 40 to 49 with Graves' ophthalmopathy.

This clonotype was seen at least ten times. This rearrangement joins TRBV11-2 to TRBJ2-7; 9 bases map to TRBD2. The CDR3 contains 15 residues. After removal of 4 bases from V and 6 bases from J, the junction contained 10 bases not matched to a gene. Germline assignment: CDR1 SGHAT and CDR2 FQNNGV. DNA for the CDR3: TGTGCCAGCAGCTCGGGGCTAGCGGGACGACGCGAGCAGTACTTC. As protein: CASSSGLAGRREQYF.

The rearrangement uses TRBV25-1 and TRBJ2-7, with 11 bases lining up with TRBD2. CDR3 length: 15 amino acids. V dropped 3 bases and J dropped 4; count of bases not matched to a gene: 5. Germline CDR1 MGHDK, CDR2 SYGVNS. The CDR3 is CASSEVAGGSYEQYF. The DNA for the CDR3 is TGTGCCAGCAGTGAGGTAGCGGGGGGGAGTTACGAGCAGTACTTC.

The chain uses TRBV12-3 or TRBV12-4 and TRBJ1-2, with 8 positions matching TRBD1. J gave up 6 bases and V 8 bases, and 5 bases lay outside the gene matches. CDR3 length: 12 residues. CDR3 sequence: CASDGQGDGYTF. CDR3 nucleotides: TGTGCCAGCGACGGACAGGGAGATGGCTACACCTTC.

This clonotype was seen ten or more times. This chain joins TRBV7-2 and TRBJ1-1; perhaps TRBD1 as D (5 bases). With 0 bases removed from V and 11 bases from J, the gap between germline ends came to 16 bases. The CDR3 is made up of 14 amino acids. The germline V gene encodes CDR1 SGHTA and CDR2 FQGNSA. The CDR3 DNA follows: TGTGCCAGCAGCTTAGCGCTAGGCTGGGCAGGGGCTTTCTTT. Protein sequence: CASSLALGWAGAFF.

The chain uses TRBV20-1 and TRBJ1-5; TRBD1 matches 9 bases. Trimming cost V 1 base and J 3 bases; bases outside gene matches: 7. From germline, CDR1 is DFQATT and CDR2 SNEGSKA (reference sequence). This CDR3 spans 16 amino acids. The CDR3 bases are TGCAGTGCTAGAGGTCGACAGGGGGTCGACAATCAGCCCCAGCATTTT. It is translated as CSARGRQGVDNQPQHF.

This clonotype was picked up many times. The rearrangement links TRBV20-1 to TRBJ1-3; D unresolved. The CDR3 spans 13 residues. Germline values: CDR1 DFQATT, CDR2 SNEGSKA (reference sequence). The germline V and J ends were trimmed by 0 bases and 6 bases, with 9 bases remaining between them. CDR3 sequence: CSARDGVQNTIYF. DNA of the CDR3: TGCAGTGCTAGAGACGGAGTTCAAAACACCATATATTTT.

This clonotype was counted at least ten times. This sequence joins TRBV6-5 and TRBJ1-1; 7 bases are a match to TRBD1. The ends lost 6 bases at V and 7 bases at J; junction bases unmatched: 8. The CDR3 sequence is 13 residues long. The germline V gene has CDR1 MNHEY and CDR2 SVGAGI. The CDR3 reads CASSGGTVLEAFF. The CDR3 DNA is TGTGCCAGCAGCGGGGGGACAGTCCTTGAAGCTTTCTTT.

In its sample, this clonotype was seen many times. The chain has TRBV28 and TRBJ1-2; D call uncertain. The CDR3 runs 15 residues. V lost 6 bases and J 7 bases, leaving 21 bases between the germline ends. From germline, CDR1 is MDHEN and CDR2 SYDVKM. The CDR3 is CASSILEGQWGGYTF. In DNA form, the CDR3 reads TGTGCCAGCAGCATTCTCGAGGGTCAGTGGGGTGGCTACACCTTC.

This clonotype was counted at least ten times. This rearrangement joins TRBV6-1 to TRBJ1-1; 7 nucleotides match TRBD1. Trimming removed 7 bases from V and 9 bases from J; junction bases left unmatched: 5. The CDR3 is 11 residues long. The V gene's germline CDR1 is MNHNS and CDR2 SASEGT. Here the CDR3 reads CASTRDSQAFF. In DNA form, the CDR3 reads TGTGCCAGCACCCGGGACAGTCAAGCTTTCTTT.

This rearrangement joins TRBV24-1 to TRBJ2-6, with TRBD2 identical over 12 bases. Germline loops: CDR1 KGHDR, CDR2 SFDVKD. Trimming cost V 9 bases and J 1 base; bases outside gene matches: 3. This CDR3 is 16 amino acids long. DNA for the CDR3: TGTGCCACCGCCGGGACTAGCGGGTCTGGGGCCAACGTCCTGACTTTC. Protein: CATAGTSGSGANVLTF.

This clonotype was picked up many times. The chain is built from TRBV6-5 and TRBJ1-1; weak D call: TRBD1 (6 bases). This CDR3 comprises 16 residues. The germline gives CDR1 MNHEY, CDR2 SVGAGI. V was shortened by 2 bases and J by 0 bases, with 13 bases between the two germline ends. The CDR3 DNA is TGTGCCAGCAGTTACAACGGACAGAAGATGAACACTGAAGCTTTCTTT. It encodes CASSYNGQKMNTEAFF.

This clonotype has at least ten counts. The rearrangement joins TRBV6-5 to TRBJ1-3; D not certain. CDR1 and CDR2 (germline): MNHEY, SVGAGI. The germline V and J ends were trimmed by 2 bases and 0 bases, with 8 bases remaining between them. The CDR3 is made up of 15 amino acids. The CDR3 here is CASSYGRNSGNTIYF. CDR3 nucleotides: TGTGCCAGCAGTTACGGCCGCAACTCTGGAAACACCATATATTTT.

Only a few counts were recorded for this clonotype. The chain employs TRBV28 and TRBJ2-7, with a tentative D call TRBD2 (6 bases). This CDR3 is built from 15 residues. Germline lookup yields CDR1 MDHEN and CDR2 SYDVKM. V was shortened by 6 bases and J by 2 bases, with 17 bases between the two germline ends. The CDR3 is CASSWTSSGAYEQYF. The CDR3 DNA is TGTGCCAGCAGCTGGACCTCCTCGGGAGCCTACGAGCAGTACTTC.

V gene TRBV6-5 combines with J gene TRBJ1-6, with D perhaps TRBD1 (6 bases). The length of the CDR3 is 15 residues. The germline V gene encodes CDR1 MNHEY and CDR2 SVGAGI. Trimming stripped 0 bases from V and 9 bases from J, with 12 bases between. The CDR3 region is CASSYSGGHGSPLHF. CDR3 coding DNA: TGTGCCAGCAGTTACTCTGGGGGGCACGGTTCACCCCTCCACTTT.